One and the same sample provided the 8 T cell receptor beta chains below, sequenced in a study of T-cell reconstitution after alpha-beta-depleted transplantation in children. A library of TCRbeta sequences, prepared with unique molecular identifiers, was generated. TCRdb re-called the PCR reads through MiXCR, storing one row per CDR3 protein. The sample has over 120,000 distinct CDR3 sequences; 8.5% to 10% are singletons. Sequenced here: PBMCs, mostly from graft donor cells, sampled 180 days after TCRalphabeta/CD19-depleted stem cell transplant. Receptors originate from a female patient aged 2 to 10 who had a stem cell transplant for congenital amegakaryocytic thrombocytopenia, so the T cells may come from the graft donor.

This clonotype came up many times. The chain employs TRBV3-1 and TRBJ2-7; D possibly corresponds to TRBD1 (6 bases). V dropped 1 base and J dropped 3 bases, with 10 bases sitting between them. Germline values: CDR1 LGHDT, CDR2 YNNKEL (reference sequence). This CDR3 spans 14 amino acids. CDR3 sequence reads: CASSQAVTGYEQYF. In DNA, the CDR3 is TGTGCCAGCAGCCAAGCTGTGACAGGCTACGAGCAGTACTTC.

The rearrangement joins TRBV18 to TRBJ1-4; D is uncertain. CDR1 is KGHSH, CDR2 LQKENI, per germline. This CDR3 comprises 16 residues. The V and J ends lost 5 bases and 0 bases respectively, with 13 bases between them. CDR3 nucleotides: TGTGCCAGCTCATCCCTGACTTTCTCAACTAATGAAAAACTGTTTTTT. It yields the protein CASSSLTFSTNEKLFF.

The sample holds many counts of this clonotype. This chain uses TRBV28 with TRBJ2-1; 11 nucleotides align to TRBD2. V gave up 5 bases and J gave up 7 bases; unmatched junction bases: 7. Germline CDR1 and CDR2: MDHEN and SYDVKM. This CDR3 comprises 15 residues. In DNA, the CDR3 is TGTGCCAGCAGTCAAGGACTAGCGGGTGCGAATGAGCAGTTCTTC. This translates into CASSQGLAGANEQFF.

At least ten counts were recorded for this clonotype. The chain employs TRBV2 and TRBJ1-1; D remains ambiguous. Germline CDR1 is SNHLY and CDR2 is FYNNEI. V gave up 3 bases and J gave up 7 bases, with 15 bases separating them. The CDR3 loop spans 14 amino acids. CDR3 sequence (DNA): TGTGCCAGCAGTGATTCTCGGCAGTCCATTGAAGCTTTCTTT. Protein product: CASSDSRQSIEAFF.

The chain uses TRBV5-6 and TRBJ2-7; no reliable D call. Germline V gene data show CDR1 as SGHDT and CDR2 as YYEEEE. Trimming stripped 1 base from V and 6 bases from J, with 11 bases between. The CDR3 has 13 residues. The DNA of the CDR3 is TGTGCCAGCAGCTTGAAGGGATTTGGCGAGCAGTACTTC. Translated, it gives CASSLKGFGEQYF.

In its sample, this clonotype was seen many times. As DNA, the CDR3 is TGTGCCAGCAGCAAGGGACTAGCGGGTGACAATGAGCAGTTCTTC. Translating it yields CASSKGLAGDNEQFF. The rearrangement uses TRBV21-1 and TRBJ2-1; the D segment call TRBD2 is taken from the table without a DNA check. TRBV21-1 counts as a pseudogene. CDR3 size: 15 residues.

A few counts support this clonotype. The genes are TRBV7-2 and TRBJ1-2; D ambiguous. The CDR3 runs to 15 residues. CDR1 is SGHTA, CDR2 FQGNSA, per germline. V lost 3 bases and J 8 bases, leaving 19 bases between the germline ends. The CDR3 sequence: CASSFSPIEANGYTF. The CDR3 bases are TGTGCCAGCAGCTTTTCCCCGATAGAGGCGAACGGCTACACCTTC.

Many counts were recorded for this clonotype. The V call is TRBV6-1, the J call TRBJ2-6, with D possibly TRBD2 on 5 matching bases. V shed 9 bases and J shed 0 bases, with 21 bases lying between them. Per the germline V gene, CDR1 is MNHNS and CDR2 is SASEGT. The CDR3 extends over 18 amino acids. CDR3 residues: CASGRQVRGLSGANVLTF. For the CDR3, the DNA is TGTGCCAGTGGACGCCAGGTTCGAGGGCTCTCTGGGGCCAACGTCCTGACTTTC.